Below are 4 T cell receptor beta chains sequenced from a single sample in a study of low-dose radiotherapy and immunotherapy resistance in tumors. Time point reported: after trial treatment. Treatment described: LDRT plus nivolumab, ipilimumab, low-dose cyclophosphamide and aspirin (RACIN trial). TRAV- and TRBV-specific primers were used for first-strand cDNA, which covered alpha and beta chains. Amplification, which lasted 20 PCR cycles, used a constant-region primer and V-primer adapter to amplify TCRs. Via MiXCR, TCRdb re-called the reads, giving one row per CDR3 protein. The table records about 58,000 distinct CDR3 sequences, around 23% of them present only once. The starting material was PBMCs, obtained after low-dose radiotherapy plus immunotherapy. The receptors were sampled from a male donor with prostate cancer.

This clonotype showed up many times. This chain uses TRBV5-1 with TRBJ2-7; D possibly uses TRBD1 or TRBD2 (5 bases each). This CDR3 comprises 15 residues. The germline V gene has CDR1 SGHRS and CDR2 YFSETQ. V shed 0 bases and J shed 0 bases, with 10 bases lying between them. For the CDR3, the DNA is TGCGCCAGCAGCTTGGTCCCCGGGGCCTCCTACGAGCAGTACTTC. It specifies CASSLVPGASYEQYF.

This clonotype showed up many times. V gene TRBV10-3 combines with J gene TRBJ1-1, with 12 bases matching TRBD1. CDR1 and CDR2 (germline): ENHRY, SYGVKD. The CDR3 is 13 amino acids. V shed 6 bases and J 11 bases; nucleotides not matched to a gene: 7. The CDR3 nucleotides are TGTGCCATCAGGGAGGGACAGGGGGCTTCCGCTTTCTTT. It translates to CAIREGQGASAFF.

This clonotype was counted many times. The rearrangement links TRBV30 to TRBJ2-2; a weak D match, TRBD2 (5 bases). The V and J ends lost 6 bases and 0 bases respectively, with 11 bases between them. The CDR3 sequence is 14 residues long. Per germline, CDR1 GTSNPN and CDR2 SVGIG (reference sequence). CDR3 sequence reads: CACLRTSNTGELFF. CDR3 sequence (DNA): TGTGCCTGTCTCCGGACTTCGAACACCGGGGAGCTGTTTTTT. Combining the CDR3 with reference TRBV30 and TRBJ2-2 gives the whole variable domain SQTIHQWPATLVQPVGSPLSLECTVEGTSNPNLYWYRQAAGRGLQLLFYSVGIGQISSEVPQNLSASRPQDRQFILSSKKLLLSDSGFYLCACLRTSNTGELFFGEGSRLTVL.

The sample holds many counts of this clonotype. This rearrangement joins TRBV5-1 to TRBJ2-7; D possibly corresponds to TRBD2 (6 bases). Trimming left V 0 bases short and J 6 bases short, with 7 bases between. The CDR3 has 12 residues. In germline, CDR1 is SGHRS, CDR2 YFSETQ. CDR3 residues: CASSLVTSEQYF. The DNA for the CDR3 is TGCGCCAGCAGCTTGGTGACTAGCGAGCAGTACTTC.